These T cell receptor beta chains were read from a single sample in a study of identical twins. TCRdb re-called the 5' RACE reads through MiXCR, storing one row per CDR3 protein. The table has some 500,000 distinct CDR3 sequences, around an eighth seen once. These data also featured in a second study, about yellow fever vaccine responses in identical twins.

Sequenced material: CD4+ T cells sorted from blood. Receptor source: a woman between 18 and 29 years old in good health. Both conserved end residues are part of each CDR3.

J | V | CDR3
TRBJ2-7 | TRBV3-1 | CASSRTDRGFSEQYF
TRBJ2-1 | TRBV10-1 | CASSPVGSRNEQFF
TRBJ2-3 | TRBV4-3 | CASSHKSSLGLGEDTQYF
TRBJ2-7 | TRBV10-1 | CASSESGSKAYEQYF
TRBJ2-3 | TRBV15 | CATSRDPTDTQYF
TRBJ2-2 | TRBV9 | CASSVHSGGGQKNTGELFF
TRBJ2-5 | TRBV20-1 | CSASRGTETQYF
TRBJ2-7 | TRBV29-1 | CSVETQVGSYEQYF
TRBJ1-6 | TRBV20-1 | CSADPGQGDNSPLHF
TRBJ2-3 | TRBV20-1 | CSAPELRATDTQYF
TRBJ2-4 | TRBV6-1 | CASRAPGDRLKNIQYF
TRBJ1-6 | TRBV11-2 | CASSRGGTNSPLHF
TRBJ2-7 | TRBV12-3/TRBV12-4 | CASSIRTDSYEQYF
TRBJ2-2 | TRBV11-2 | CASSLVQGPTGELFF
TRBJ2-5 | TRBV20-1 | CSAPSDRQETQYF
TRBJ1-4 | TRBV10-3 | CAISPGGDNEKLFF
TRBJ2-5 | TRBV4-3 | CASSQGSPGLAGGETQYF
TRBJ2-2 | TRBV7-2 | CASSRTGPNTGELFF
TRBJ2-1 | TRBV9 | CASSETGTSGDNEQFF